Listed below are T cell receptor beta chains from one sample, sequenced in a study of persistence of HIV-infected CD4 T cells. Produced via immunoSEQ multiplex PCR; TCRdb's table is partial and in-frame only. Of tens of thousands of clones listed, 82% are singletons. The antigens these receptors bind are not known. The sequencing used CD4+ T cells sorted from PBMCs after approximately 19-hour stimulation, collected from a patient who received antiretroviral therapy. The receptors were gathered from an adult woman with HIV who was CMV-seropositive. Each CDR3 is given with its conserved first and last residue. A D gene is named only where the DNA matches it firmly. Where a row states a size, it is once, few, many or the class of an expanded clone; other rows omit it.

D: .
J: TRBJ1-4
V: TRBV5-4
size: .
CDR3: CASSYKDPAREKLFF
DNA: TGTGCCAGCAGCTACAAAGACCCTGCTCGGGAAAAACTGTTTTTT

D: TRBD1
J: TRBJ1-2
V: TRBV18
size: .
CDR3: CASSGEPGQGANGYTF
DNA: TGTGCCAGCTCAGGGGAACCGGGACAGGGGGCGAATGGCTACACCTTC

D: .
J: TRBJ2-7
V: TRBV29-1
size: .
CDR3: CSVDQGMREQYF
DNA: TGCAGCGTTGATCAGGGAATGAGAGAGCAGTACTTC

D: TRBD1
J: TRBJ1-6
V: TRBV19
size: .
CDR3: CASSLGQYNSPLHF
DNA: TGTGCCAGTAGTTTGGGACAGTATAATTCACCCCTCCACTTT

D: .
J: TRBJ2-3
V: TRBV6-1
size: .
CDR3: CASSEGSMDTQYF
DNA: TGTGCCAGCAGTGAAGGAAGTATGGATACGCAGTATTTT

D: .
J: TRBJ2-2
V: TRBV5-1
size: few
CDR3: CASSYDPGSNTGELFF
DNA: TGCGCCAGCAGCTACGATCCGGGATCGAACACCGGGGAGCTGTTTTTT

D: .
J: TRBJ1-2
V: TRBV3-1/TRBV3-2
size: few
CDR3: CASSQTRGSLYGYTF
DNA: TGTGCCAGCAGCCAAACAAGGGGGTCCTTATATGGCTACACCTTC

D: TRBD1
J: TRBJ2-2
V: TRBV6-4
size: .
CDR3: CASRGQGGSGELFF
DNA: TGTGCCAGCAGAGGACAGGGGGGATCCGGGGAGCTGTTTTTT

D: TRBD1
J: TRBJ2-3
V: TRBV5-1
size: .
CDR3: CASSLGDRLADTQYF
DNA: TGCGCCAGCAGCTTGGGGGACAGGCTAGCAGATACGCAGTATTTT

D: .
J: TRBJ1-1
V: TRBV3-1/TRBV3-2
size: once
CDR3: CASSQRGTNTEAFF
DNA: TGTGCCAGCAGCCAGAGGGGAACGAACACTGAAGCTTTCTTT

D: .
J: TRBJ1-2
V: TRBV29-1
size: .
CDR3: CSVEQGLGYTF
DNA: TGCAGCGTTGAACAGGGGCTTGGCTACACCTTC

D: TRBD1
J: TRBJ2-1
V: TRBV28
size: .
CDR3: CASSLFPGQYNEQFF
DNA: TGTGCCAGCAGCCTGTTCCCGGGACAGTACAATGAGCAGTTCTTC

D: .
J: TRBJ1-5
V: TRBV5-3
size: once
CDR3: CARSPGVANQPQHF
DNA: TGTGCCAGAAGCCCCGGGGTAGCTAATCAGCCCCAGCATTTT

D: TRBD2
J: TRBJ2-7
V: TRBV7-2
size: .
CDR3: CASSSALTGGSYEQYF
DNA: TGTGCCAGCAGCTCGGCTCTGACGGGGGGTTCCTACGAGCAGTACTTC

D: .
J: TRBJ2-7
V: TRBV6-1
size: once
CDR3: CASSDQGSNRVLAYEQYF
DNA: TGTGCCAGCAGTGATCAGGGGAGTAACAGGGTACTGGCCTACGAGCAGTACTTC

D: .
J: TRBJ1-1
V: TRBV4-3
size: once
CDR3: CASSQLQGNTEAFF
DNA: TGCGCCAGCAGCCAACTACAGGGAAACACTGAAGCTTTCTTT

D: TRBD1
J: TRBJ2-2
V: TRBV7-9
size: .
CDR3: CASSRDRVTGELFF
DNA: TGTGCCAGCAGCAGGGACAGGGTCACCGGGGAGCTGTTTTTT

D: .
J: TRBJ2-2
V: TRBV2
size: .
CDR3: CASNGRLNTGELFF
DNA: TGTGCCAGCAACGGGCGCCTGAACACCGGGGAGCTGTTTTTT

D: .
J: TRBJ1-1
V: TRBV18
size: once
CDR3: CASSLSGGGTEAFF
DNA: TGTGCCAGCTCCCTGAGTGGCGGGGGGACTGAAGCTTTCTTT

D: TRBD1
J: TRBJ2-7
V: TRBV27
size: .
CDR3: CASRGQGGEQYF
DNA: TGTGCCAGCAGGGGACAGGGAGGCGAGCAGTACTTC

D: .
J: TRBJ1-2
V: TRBV28
size: .
CDR3: CASIPPGLTKGYTF
DNA: TGTGCCAGCATCCCCCCGGGACTGACTAAAGGCTACACCTTC

D: TRBD1
J: TRBJ1-6
V: TRBV2
size: few
CDR3: CASRTGGNNSPLHF
DNA: TGTGCCAGCAGGACAGGGGGAAATAATTCACCCCTCCACTTT

D: TRBD2
J: TRBJ2-7
V: TRBV11-1
size: .
CDR3: CASSVGLAARYEQYF
DNA: TGTGCCAGCAGCGTCGGACTAGCGGCCAGGTACGAGCAGTACTTC

D: .
J: TRBJ2-3
V: TRBV6-5
size: .
CDR3: CASKNTVADTQYF
DNA: TGTGCCAGCAAGAACACAGTGGCAGATACGCAGTATTTT

D: .
J: TRBJ1-2
V: TRBV19
size: once
CDR3: CASIRDSGGYGYTF
DNA: TGTGCCAGTATCCGGGACTCCGGGGGCTATGGCTACACCTTC

D: .
J: TRBJ1-5
V: TRBV2
size: .
CDR3: CASSEGVGQPQHF
DNA: TGTGCCAGCAGTGAAGGGGTAGGCCAGCCCCAGCATTTT

D: .
J: TRBJ1-5
V: TRBV24-1
size: .
CDR3: CATSESRTDSNQPQHF
DNA: TGTGCCACCAGTGAATCACGGACGGATAGCAATCAGCCCCAGCATTTT

D: TRBD1
J: TRBJ1-5
V: TRBV10-2
size: .
CDR3: CASSESGTGSQPQHF
DNA: TGCGCCAGCAGTGAGTCGGGGACAGGTAGTCAGCCCCAGCATTTT

D: .
J: TRBJ1-3
V: TRBV19
size: .
CDR3: CASSIDSRNTIYF
DNA: TGTGCCAGTAGTATCGACAGCCGAAACACCATATATTTT

D: TRBD2
J: TRBJ2-1
V: TRBV5-4
size: .
CDR3: CASSRTSGGYNEQFF
DNA: TGTGCCAGCAGCAGAACTAGCGGGGGCTACAATGAGCAGTTCTTC

D: .
J: TRBJ2-7
V: TRBV30
size: .
CDR3: CARSRDGYEQYF
DNA: TGTGCCCGATCCCGGGACGGTTACGAGCAGTACTTC

D: .
J: TRBJ2-2
V: TRBV6-2/TRBV6-3
size: .
CDR3: CASSRDRLGTGELFF
DNA: TGTGCCAGCAGCCGCGACAGGTTGGGCACCGGGGAGCTGTTTTTT

D: TRBD1
J: TRBJ1-5
V: TRBV12-5
size: .
CDR3: CASGLLRGQGFNQPQHF
DNA: TGTGCTAGTGGTTTGTTAAGGGGGCAGGGGTTTAATCAGCCCCAGCATTTT

D: .
J: TRBJ2-3
V: TRBV13
size: .
CDR3: CASKGLGGDTQYF
DNA: TGTGCCAGCAAAGGCCTCGGAGGAGATACGCAGTATTTT

D: TRBD2
J: TRBJ2-3
V: TRBV5-4
size: .
CDR3: CASSDARKREGRDTQYF
DNA: TGTGCCAGCAGCGACGCCCGAAAGCGGGAGGGGAGAGATACGCAGTATTTT

D: TRBD1
J: TRBJ1-2
V: TRBV3-1/TRBV3-2
size: .
CDR3: CASSLGTATNYGYTF
DNA: TGTGCCAGCAGCCTAGGGACAGCCACCAACTATGGCTACACCTTC

D: .
J: TRBJ2-1
V: TRBV6-5
size: .
CDR3: CASCPGTQYNEQFF
DNA: TGTGCCAGCTGCCCCGGGACACAATACAATGAGCAGTTCTTC

D: .
J: TRBJ1-4
V: TRBV19
size: .
CDR3: CASTAGFTTNEKLFF
DNA: TGTGCCAGCACGGCAGGGTTCACAACTAATGAAAAACTGTTTTTT

D: TRBD1
J: TRBJ1-6
V: TRBV3-1/TRBV3-2
size: .
CDR3: CASSPSDRVNSPLHF
DNA: TGTGCCAGCAGCCCCTCGGACAGGGTTAATTCACCCCTCCACTTT

D: .
J: TRBJ1-5
V: TRBV7-3
size: .
CDR3: CASSLKVGQPQHF
DNA: TGTGCCAGCAGCTTAAAAGTCGGGCAGCCCCAGCATTTT

D: TRBD1
J: TRBJ1-2
V: TRBV7-6
size: .
CDR3: CASSLRDRNYYGYTF
DNA: TGTGCCAGCAGCTTAAGGGACAGAAATTACTATGGCTACACCTTC

D: TRBD2
J: TRBJ2-7
V: TRBV20-1
size: .
CDR3: CSASLSASGLPYEQYF
DNA: TGCAGTGCTAGTCTTTCGGCTAGCGGGCTCCCCTACGAGCAGTACTTC

D: TRBD1
J: TRBJ2-5
V: TRBV29-1
size: few
CDR3: CSARTGDQTQYF
DNA: TGCAGCGCCCGGACAGGGGATCAGACCCAGTACTTC

D: TRBD1
J: TRBJ1-1
V: TRBV5-6
size: .
CDR3: CASLRGLEERTEAFF
DNA: TGTGCCAGCCTCAGGGGGCTCGAAGAACGGACTGAAGCTTTCTTT

D: TRBD2
J: TRBJ2-3
V: TRBV7-6
size: .
CDR3: CASSPSGGGRIADTQYF
DNA: TGTGCCAGCAGCCCTAGCGGGGGGGGCCGGATTGCAGATACGCAGTATTTT

D: .
J: TRBJ2-5
V: TRBV7-3
size: .
CDR3: CASSLTNGRGETQYF
DNA: TGTGCCAGCAGCTTAACTAATGGCAGGGGAGAGACCCAGTACTTC

D: TRBD2
J: TRBJ2-5
V: TRBV3-1/TRBV3-2
size: few
CDR3: CASRRAGGNQETQYF
DNA: TGTGCCAGCAGACGGGCGGGGGGGAACCAAGAGACCCAGTACTTC

D: .
J: TRBJ1-1
V: TRBV7-2
size: .
CDR3: CASSYRENTEAFF
DNA: TGTGCCAGCAGTTACAGGGAGAACACTGAAGCTTTCTTT

D: TRBD1
J: TRBJ1-1
V: TRBV19
size: few
CDR3: CASRDRGPTEAFF
DNA: TGTGCCAGTAGGGACAGGGGCCCAACTGAAGCTTTCTTT

D: TRBD1
J: TRBJ1-2
V: TRBV30
size: .
CDR3: CAEDRSYGYTF
DNA: TGTGCTGAGGACAGGAGCTATGGCTACACCTTC

D: .
J: TRBJ1-1
V: TRBV4-3
size: .
CDR3: CASSQVPQRNTEAFF
DNA: TGCGCCAGCAGCCAAGTCCCACAGAGGAACACTGAAGCTTTCTTT

D: .
J: TRBJ1-5
V: TRBV3-1/TRBV3-2
size: .
CDR3: CASSQVDGSQPQHF
DNA: TGTGCCAGCAGCCAAGTTGACGGTAGTCAGCCCCAGCATTTT